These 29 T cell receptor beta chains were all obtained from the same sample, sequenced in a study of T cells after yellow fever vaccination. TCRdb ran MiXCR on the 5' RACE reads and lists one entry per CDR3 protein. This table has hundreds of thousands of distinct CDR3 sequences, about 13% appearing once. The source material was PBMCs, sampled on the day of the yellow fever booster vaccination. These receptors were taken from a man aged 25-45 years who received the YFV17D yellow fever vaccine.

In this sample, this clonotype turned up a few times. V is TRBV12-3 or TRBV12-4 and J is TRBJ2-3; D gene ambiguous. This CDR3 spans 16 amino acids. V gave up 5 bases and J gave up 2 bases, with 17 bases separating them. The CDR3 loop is CASSKPDGSFTDTQYF. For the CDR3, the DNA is TGTGCCAGCAGTAAACCGGACGGATCTTTCACAGATACGCAGTATTTT.

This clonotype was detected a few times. CDR3 sequence: CASYYRVGTSSQETQYF. CDR3 DNA sequence: TGTGCCAGCTACTACAGGGTCGGGACTAGCTCACAAGAGACCCAGTACTTC. This chain links TRBV6-2 or TRBV6-3 with TRBJ2-5; 9 positions agree with TRBD2. CDR1 and CDR2 (germline): MNHEY, SVGEGT. CDR3 size: 17 residues. J was trimmed by 2 bases and V by 8 bases; bases with no gene match: 15.

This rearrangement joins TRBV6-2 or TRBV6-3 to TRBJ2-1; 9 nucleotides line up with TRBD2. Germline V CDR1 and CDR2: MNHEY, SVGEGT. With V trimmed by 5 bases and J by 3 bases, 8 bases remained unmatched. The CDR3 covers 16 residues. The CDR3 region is CASSLRPAGGYNEQFF. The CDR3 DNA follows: TGTGCCAGCAGTCTACGTCCAGCGGGAGGCTACAATGAGCAGTTCTTC.

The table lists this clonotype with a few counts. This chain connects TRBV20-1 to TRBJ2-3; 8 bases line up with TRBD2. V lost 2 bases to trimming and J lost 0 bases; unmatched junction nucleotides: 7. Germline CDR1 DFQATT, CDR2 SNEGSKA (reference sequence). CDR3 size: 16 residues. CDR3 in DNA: TGCAGTGCTAGACCAAAAGCTAGCGGGAGCACAGATACGCAGTATTTT. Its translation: CSARPKASGSTDTQYF.

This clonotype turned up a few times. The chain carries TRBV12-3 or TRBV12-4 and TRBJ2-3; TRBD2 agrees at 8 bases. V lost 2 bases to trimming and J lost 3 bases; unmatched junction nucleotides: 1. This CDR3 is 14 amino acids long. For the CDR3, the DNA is TGTGCCAGCAGTTTACGCGGGAGGACAGATACGCAGTATTTT. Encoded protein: CASSLRGRTDTQYF.

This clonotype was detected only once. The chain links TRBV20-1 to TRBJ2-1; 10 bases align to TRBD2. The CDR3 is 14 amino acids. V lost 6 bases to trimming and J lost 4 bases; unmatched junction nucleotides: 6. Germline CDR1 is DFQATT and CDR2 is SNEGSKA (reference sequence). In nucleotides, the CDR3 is TGCAGTGCACCGACTAGCGGGTTTTACAATGAGCAGTTCTTC. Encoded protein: CSAPTSGFYNEQFF.

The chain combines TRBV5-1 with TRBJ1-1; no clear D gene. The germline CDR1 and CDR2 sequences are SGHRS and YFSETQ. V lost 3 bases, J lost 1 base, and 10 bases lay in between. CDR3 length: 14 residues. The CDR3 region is CASSSPRQNTEAFF. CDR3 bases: TGCGCCAGCAGCTCACCCCGACAGAACACTGAAGCTTTCTTT.

This CDR3 reads CASSQDRFYGYTF. The CDR3 DNA sequence: TGCGCCAGCAGCCAAGACCGATTCTATGGCTACACCTTC. The gene calls are TRBV4-3 and TRBJ1-2; D is unresolved. This CDR3 region has 13 residues. From germline, CDR1 is LGHNA and CDR2 YSLEER. V lost 0 bases to trimming and J lost 4 bases, with 6 bases between them.

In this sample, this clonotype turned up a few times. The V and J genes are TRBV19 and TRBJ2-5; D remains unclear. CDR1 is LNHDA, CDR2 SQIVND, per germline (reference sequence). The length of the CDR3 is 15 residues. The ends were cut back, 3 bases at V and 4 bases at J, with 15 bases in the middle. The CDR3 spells CASSMSLGHRETQYF. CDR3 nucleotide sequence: TGTGCCAGTAGTATGAGTCTGGGCCATCGAGAGACCCAGTACTTC.

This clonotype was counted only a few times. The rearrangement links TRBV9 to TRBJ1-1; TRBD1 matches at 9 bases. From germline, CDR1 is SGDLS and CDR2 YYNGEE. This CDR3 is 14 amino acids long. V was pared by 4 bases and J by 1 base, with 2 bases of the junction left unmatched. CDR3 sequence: CASSTDRGNTEAFF. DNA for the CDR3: TGTGCCAGCAGCACGGACAGGGGGAACACTGAAGCTTTCTTT. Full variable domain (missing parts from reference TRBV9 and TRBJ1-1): DSGVTQTPKHLITATGQRVTLRCSPRSGDLSVYWYQQSLDQGLQFLIQYYNGEERAKGNILERFSAQQFPDLHSELNLSSLELGDSALYFCASSTDRGNTEAFFGQGTRLTVV.

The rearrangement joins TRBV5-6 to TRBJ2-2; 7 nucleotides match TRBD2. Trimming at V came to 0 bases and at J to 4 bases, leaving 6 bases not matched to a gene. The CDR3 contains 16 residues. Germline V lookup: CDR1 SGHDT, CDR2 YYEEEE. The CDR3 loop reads CASSLASSGGTGELFF. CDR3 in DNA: TGTGCCAGCAGCTTGGCGTCTAGCGGAGGCACCGGGGAGCTGTTTTTT.

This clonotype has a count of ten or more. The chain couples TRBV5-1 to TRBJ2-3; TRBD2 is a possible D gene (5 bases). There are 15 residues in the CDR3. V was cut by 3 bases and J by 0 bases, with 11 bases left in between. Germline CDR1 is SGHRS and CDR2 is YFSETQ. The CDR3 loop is CASSSSGSSTDTQYF. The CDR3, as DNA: TGCGCCAGCAGCTCCTCGGGGAGCAGCACAGATACGCAGTATTTT.

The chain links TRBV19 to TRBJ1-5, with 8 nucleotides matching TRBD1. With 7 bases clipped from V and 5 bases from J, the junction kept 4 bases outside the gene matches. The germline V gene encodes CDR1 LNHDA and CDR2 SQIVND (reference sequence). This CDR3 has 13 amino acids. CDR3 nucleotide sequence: TGTGCCAGTAACAGGGGGGTTCATCAGCCCCAGCATTTT. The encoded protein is CASNRGVHQPQHF.

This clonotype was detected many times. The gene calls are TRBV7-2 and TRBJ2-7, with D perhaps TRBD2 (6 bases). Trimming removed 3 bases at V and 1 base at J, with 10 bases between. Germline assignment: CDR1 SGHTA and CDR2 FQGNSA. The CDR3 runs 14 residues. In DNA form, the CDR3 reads TGTGCCAGCAGCTTGGGACTTAGTTCCTACGAGCAGTACTTC. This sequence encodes CASSLGLSSYEQYF.

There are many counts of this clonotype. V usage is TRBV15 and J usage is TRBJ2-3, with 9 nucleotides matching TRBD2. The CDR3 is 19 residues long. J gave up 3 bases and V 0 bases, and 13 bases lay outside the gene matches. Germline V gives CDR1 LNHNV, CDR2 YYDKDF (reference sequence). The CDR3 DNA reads TGTGCCACCAGCAGAGATGGAGGGCGACTAGCGGAAGTTACAGATACGCAGTATTTT. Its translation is CATSRDGGRLAEVTDTQYF.

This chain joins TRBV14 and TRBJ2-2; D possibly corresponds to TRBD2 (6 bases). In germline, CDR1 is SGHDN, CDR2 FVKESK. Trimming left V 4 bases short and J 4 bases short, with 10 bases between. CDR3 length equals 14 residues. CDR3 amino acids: CASSLLGGTGELFF. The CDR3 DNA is TGTGCCAGCAGCCTCCTGGGAGGCACCGGGGAGCTGTTTTTT.

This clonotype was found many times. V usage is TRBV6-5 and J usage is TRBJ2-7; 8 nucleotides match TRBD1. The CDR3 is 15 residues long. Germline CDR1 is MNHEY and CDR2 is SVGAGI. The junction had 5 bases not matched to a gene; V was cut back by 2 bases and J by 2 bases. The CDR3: CASSYGDRGTYEQYF. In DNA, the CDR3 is TGTGCCAGCAGTTACGGTGACAGGGGCACCTACGAGCAGTACTTC.

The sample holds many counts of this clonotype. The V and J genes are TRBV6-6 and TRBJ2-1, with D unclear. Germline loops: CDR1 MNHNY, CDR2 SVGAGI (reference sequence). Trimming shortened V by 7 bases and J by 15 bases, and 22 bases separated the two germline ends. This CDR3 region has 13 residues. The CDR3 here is CASKFSTSGPLFF. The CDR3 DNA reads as TGTGCCAGCAAATTTTCGACCTCAGGTCCTCTGTTCTTC.

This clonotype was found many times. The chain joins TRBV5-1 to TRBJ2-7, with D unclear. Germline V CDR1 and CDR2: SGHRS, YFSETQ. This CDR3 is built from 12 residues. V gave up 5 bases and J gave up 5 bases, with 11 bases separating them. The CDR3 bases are TGCGCCAGCAGAGTTGATGACCACGAGCAGTACTTC. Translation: CASRVDDHEQYF. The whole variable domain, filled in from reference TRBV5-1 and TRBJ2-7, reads KAGVTQTPRYLIKTRGQQVTLSCSPISGHRSVSWYQQTPGQGLQFLFEYFSETQRNKGNFPGRFSGRQFSNSRSEMNVSTLELGDSALYLCASRVDDHEQYFGPGTRLTVT.

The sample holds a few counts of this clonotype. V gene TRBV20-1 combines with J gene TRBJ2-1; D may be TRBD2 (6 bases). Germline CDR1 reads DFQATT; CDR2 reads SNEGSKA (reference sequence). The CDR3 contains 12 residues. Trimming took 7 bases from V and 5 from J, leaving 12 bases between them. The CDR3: CSGGLGHNEQFF. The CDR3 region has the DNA TGCAGTGGGGGACTCGGGCACAATGAGCAGTTCTTC.

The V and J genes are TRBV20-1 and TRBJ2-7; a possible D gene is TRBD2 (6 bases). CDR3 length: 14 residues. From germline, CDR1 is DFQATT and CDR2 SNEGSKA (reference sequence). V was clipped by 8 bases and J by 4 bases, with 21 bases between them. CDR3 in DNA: TGCAGTTGCACCCAGCGACTAGGGCTTTACGAGCAGTACTTC. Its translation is CSCTQRLGLYEQYF.

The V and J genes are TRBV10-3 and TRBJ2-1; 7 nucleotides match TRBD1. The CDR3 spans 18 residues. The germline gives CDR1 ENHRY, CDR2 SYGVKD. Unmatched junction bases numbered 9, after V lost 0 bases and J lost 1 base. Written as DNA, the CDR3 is TGTGCCATCAGTGAGTCAGGGGGACAGAGCTTTTCCTACAATGAGCAGTTCTTC. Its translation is CAISESGGQSFSYNEQFF.

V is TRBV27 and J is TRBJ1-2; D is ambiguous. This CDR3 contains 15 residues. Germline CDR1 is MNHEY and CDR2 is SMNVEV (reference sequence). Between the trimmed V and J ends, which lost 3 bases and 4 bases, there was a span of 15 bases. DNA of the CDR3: TGTGCCAGCAGTTTGAAGGTGGGAGGTTTCTATGGCTACACCTTC. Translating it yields CASSLKVGGFYGYTF.

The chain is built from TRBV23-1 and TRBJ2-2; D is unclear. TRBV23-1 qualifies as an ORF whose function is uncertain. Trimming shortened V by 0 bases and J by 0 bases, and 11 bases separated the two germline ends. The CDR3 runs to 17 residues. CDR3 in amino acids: CASSQSGGLPNTGELFF. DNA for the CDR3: TGCGCCAGCAGTCAATCGGGCGGCCTACCGAACACCGGGGAGCTGTTTTTT.

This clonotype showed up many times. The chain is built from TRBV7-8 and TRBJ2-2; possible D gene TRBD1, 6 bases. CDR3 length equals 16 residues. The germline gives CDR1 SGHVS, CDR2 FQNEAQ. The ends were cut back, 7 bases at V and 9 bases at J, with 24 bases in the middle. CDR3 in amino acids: CASMHSRGRGGWELFF. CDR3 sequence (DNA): TGTGCCAGCATGCACAGTCGGGGCAGGGGCGGTTGGGAGCTGTTTTTT.

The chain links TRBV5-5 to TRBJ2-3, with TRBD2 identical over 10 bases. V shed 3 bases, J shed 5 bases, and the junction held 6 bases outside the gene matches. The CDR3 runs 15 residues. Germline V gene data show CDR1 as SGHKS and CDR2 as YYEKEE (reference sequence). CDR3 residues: CASSSTSGVRDTQYF. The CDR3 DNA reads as TGTGCCAGCAGCTCCACTAGCGGGGTAAGAGATACGCAGTATTTT.

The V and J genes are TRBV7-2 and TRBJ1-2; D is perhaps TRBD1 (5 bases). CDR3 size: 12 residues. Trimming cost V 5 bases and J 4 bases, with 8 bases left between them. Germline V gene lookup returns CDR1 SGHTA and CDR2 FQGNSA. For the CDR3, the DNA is TGTGCCAGCAGCCGGGACCTCTATGGCTACACCTTC. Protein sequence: CASSRDLYGYTF.

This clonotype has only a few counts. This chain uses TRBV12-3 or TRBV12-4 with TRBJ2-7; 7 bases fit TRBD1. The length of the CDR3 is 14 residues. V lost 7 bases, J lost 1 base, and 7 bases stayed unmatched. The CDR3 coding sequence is TGTGCCAGCACCAGACAGGGAAGATCCTACGAGCAGTACTTC. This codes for CASTRQGRSYEQYF.

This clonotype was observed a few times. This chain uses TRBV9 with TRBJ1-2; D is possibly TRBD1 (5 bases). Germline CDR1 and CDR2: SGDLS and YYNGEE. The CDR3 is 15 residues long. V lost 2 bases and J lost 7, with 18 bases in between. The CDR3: CASSVAQAGVGGYTF. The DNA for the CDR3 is TGTGCCAGCAGCGTTGCACAGGCGGGCGTAGGTGGCTACACCTTC.